Here is one T cell receptor beta chain with its context. This entry comes from a study of blood T cell repertoires in COVID-19. TCRdb's table, derived via immunoSEQ multiplex PCR, lists solely in-frame clones and lacks some. The table has roughly 79,000 clones, about 85% seen once. Sequencing was done on a sample of peripheral blood. This TCR was sampled from a man in his sixties with active or convalescent COVID-19.

The DNA for the CDR3 is TGCGCCAGCAGCCAAGGCGGGGTGGGGTCCTACGAGCAGTACTTC. Translation: CASSQGGVGSYEQYF. The rearrangement uses TRBV4-1 and TRBJ2-7, with D tentatively TRBD2 (6 bases). This CDR3 is 15 amino acids long. V was cut by 1 base and J by 1 base, with 11 bases left in between. The germline CDR1 and CDR2 sequences are MGHRA and YSYEKL.